This T cell receptor (beta chain) was sequenced in a study of blood T cell repertoires in COVID-19 (dated by TCRdb to 2018 to 2021). Study-level background: Samples covering the acute and convalescent phases of COVID-19 were provided by collaborators in the United States, Italy and Spain. The samples were drawn from two sources: the first 160 participants of the ongoing ImmuneRACE study, and fewer than 1,500 subjects contributed by 6 global collaborators. Where available, HLA class I and class II types were obtained from metadata supplied by the sample provider rather than from assay-based typing. The repertoires were released in a freely available public database meant as a resource for research on the immune response to SARS-CoV-2. Nearly every sample came with metadata listing a de-identified subject ID, COVID-19 status, age in years and sex. The material from the prospective study consisted of cDNA or gDNA derived from T cells, B-cell-depleted T cells, or PBMCs. Deeply sampled blood TCRbeta repertoires from subjects exposed to, actively infected with, or recovered from COVID-19 were included in the dataset. Study-wide conclusions, independent of this receptor: Clinical and demographic metadata were provided uncurated, with the amount varying by source and participant.

Remarks on this clone: The target of this receptor is not known. Given a much more abundant clone one base away, this may be a read error. The same CDR3 arises from other DNA sequences in this sample as well.

Enrolling through a virtual design, the prospective study's participants ranged in age from roughly 18 to 100 years and lived across roughly 23 United States geographic areas. Cohort assignment in the prospective study relied on participant-reported clinical history from a screening survey and a study questionnaire. In the prospective study, mobile phlebotomists collected whole blood, serum and a nasopharyngeal or oropharyngeal swab from each participant. Over a roughly two-month period, participants in the prospective study had the option of providing additional blood draws and questionnaires. Before DNA extraction, prospective study blood samples were shipped either frozen or at room temperature. TCRbeta CDR3 regions were amplified from genomic DNA using the immunoSEQ Assay, a bias-controlled multiplex PCR. The paper's processing steps were these. The number of nucleated cells in each sample was estimated by amplification of reference gene primers within the assay. Sequence reads were collapsed and filtered to measure the absolute abundance of every unique TCRbeta CDR3 rearrangement. Productive Simpson clonality was computed per sample as the square root of Simpson's diversity index over productive rearrangements. Not all clones reach the TCRdb copy of this immuneACCESS table, which keeps in-frame sequences only. Checked studies attribute under half of the gap to unresolved V genes and leave the rest unexplained. The D gene and trimming were derived from the DNA, and the V and J assignments and clone size from that table. The sample table records over 200,000 clones; about 91% of these occur just once. The ten largest clones add up to 2.5% of the sample.

The CDR3 runs 13 residues from the cysteine to the phenylalanine. The kept DNA is CDR3 alone, 39 bases in frame from the first base. Based on the germline V gene, the CDR1 and CDR2 sequences are SNHLY and FYNNEI. The chain is made from TRBV2 and TRBJ1-5; TRBD1 matches 7 bases in the middle. Sample: PBMCs or T cells enriched from blood (not recorded which). The origin of this receptor is a woman in her thirties or forties with acute COVID-19. The CDR3 protein sequence reads: CASSDQGDQPQHF. Here is the DNA: TGTGCCAGCAGTGATCAGGGGGATCAGCCTCAGCATTTT.